The source of this T cell receptor beta chain is a study of vaccination and CD4 T cells after COVID-19. Study-level information: Nine convalescent cases were mild and one was severe, and all had been SARS-CoV-2 positive by nasal swab PCR.

This CDR3 is built from 15 residues. The J segment lost 5 bases and the V segment lost 8 bases, leaving 8 bases of the junction unmatched. Germline V gene lookup returns CDR1 WSHSY and CDR2 SAAADI. An Oncomine TCR Beta short-read assay was used to sequence the DNA from cultured CD4+ T cells. Scientists extracted genomic DNA from CD4+ T cells grown in culture. TCRdb re-analysed the PCR reads in MiXCR, keeping a single row per CDR3 protein. This sample carries over 8,500 distinct CDR3 sequences, around two fifths of them seen once, and the ten largest clones take about a fifth. This clonotype was counted between two and nine times. The target antigen is unknown. The treatment is: approximately 9-day PBMC culture with coronavirus spike peptide pools or control peptides (ViraFEST assay). With 10 ug/ml peptide pools and approximately 9.6 IU/ml IL-2, PBMCs were cultured at 1.5 million to 2 million per well.

The clonotype was recovered from a human donor who had recovered from COVID-19. Sample: CD4+ T cells from blood, cultured in vitro. The V gene is TRBV10-2, the J gene TRBJ2-3; 12 bases agree with TRBD2. CDR3 bases: TGCGCCAGCGCTAGCGGGGGGGCCGGAGGAGATACGCAGTATTTT. It is translated as CASASGGAGGDTQYF.